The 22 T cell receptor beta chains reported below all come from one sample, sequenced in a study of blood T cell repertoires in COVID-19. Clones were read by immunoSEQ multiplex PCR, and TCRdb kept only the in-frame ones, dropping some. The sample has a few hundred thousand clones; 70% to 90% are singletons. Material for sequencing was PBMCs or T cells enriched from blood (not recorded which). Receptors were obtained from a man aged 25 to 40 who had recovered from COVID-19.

As DNA, the CDR3 is TGTGCCAGCAGTCCCTTTGGGGGGACCAATGAGCAGTTCTTC. Translation: CASSPFGGTNEQFF. V gene TRBV6-5 combines with J gene TRBJ2-1; the D gene is possibly TRBD2 (6 bases). The V end lost 5 bases, the J end lost 6 bases, and 14 bases lay between the germline ends. The CDR3 runs to 14 residues. Germline V gene data show CDR1 as MNHEY and CDR2 as SVGAGI.

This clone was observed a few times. The CDR3 nucleotides read TGTGCCAGCAGTACCCGGACAGGGGGGTCCTATGGCTACACCTTC. Amino acids: CASSTRTGGSYGYTF. The genes are TRBV6-2 or TRBV6-3 and TRBJ1-2; 10 bases are shared with TRBD1. After removal of 5 bases from V and 4 bases from J, the junction contained 7 bases not matched to a gene. The CDR3 contains 15 residues. Germline CDR1 MNHEY, CDR2 SVGEGT.

The CDR3 sequence: CASSPNRDTYGYTF. The CDR3 DNA reads TGTGCCAGCAGCCCTAATCGGGACACTTATGGCTACACCTTC. J is TRBJ1-2 and V is TRBV9; D is possibly TRBD1 (6 bases). CDR3 size: 14 residues. Germline values: CDR1 SGDLS, CDR2 YYNGEE. V was clipped by 4 bases and J by 5 bases, with 15 bases between them. Supplemented by reference TRBV9 and TRBJ1-2, the full variable domain reads DSGVTQTPKHLITATGQRVTLRCSPRSGDLSVYWYQQSLDQGLQFLIQYYNGEERAKGNILERFSAQQFPDLHSELNLSSLELGDSALYFCASSPNRDTYGYTFGSGTRLTVV.

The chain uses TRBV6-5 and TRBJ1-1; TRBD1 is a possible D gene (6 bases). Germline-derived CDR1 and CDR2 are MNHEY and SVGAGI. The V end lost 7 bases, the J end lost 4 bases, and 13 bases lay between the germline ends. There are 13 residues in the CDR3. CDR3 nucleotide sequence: TGTGCCAGCACCCAGCGAGGGGGCACTGAAGCTTTCTTT. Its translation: CASTQRGGTEAFF.

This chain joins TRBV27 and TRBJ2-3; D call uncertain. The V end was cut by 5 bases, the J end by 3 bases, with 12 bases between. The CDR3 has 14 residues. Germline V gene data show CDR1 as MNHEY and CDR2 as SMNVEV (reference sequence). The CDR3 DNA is TGTGCCAGCAGTCCTGGGCCTCTGACAGATACGCAGTATTTT. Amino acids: CASSPGPLTDTQYF.

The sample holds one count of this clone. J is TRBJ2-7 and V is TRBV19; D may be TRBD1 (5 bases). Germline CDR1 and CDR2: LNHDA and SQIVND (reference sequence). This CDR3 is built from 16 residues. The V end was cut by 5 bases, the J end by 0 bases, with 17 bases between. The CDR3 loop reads CASSPRRQSLSYEQYF. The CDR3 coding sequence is TGTGCCAGTAGTCCCCGTCGACAGTCCCTCTCCTACGAGCAGTACTTC.

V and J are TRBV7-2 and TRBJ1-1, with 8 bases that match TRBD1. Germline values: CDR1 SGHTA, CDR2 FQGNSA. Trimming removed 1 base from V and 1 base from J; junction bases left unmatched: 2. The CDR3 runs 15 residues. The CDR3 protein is CASSLGTGRNTEAFF. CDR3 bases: TGTGCCAGCAGCTTAGGGACAGGGAGGAACACTGAAGCTTTCTTT. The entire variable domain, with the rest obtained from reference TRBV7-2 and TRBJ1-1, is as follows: GAGVSQSPSNKVTEKGKDVELRCDPISGHTALYWYRQSLGQGLEFLIYFQGNSAPDKSGLPSDRFSAERTGGSVSTLTIQRTQQEDSAVYLCASSLGTGRNTEAFFGQGTRLTVV.

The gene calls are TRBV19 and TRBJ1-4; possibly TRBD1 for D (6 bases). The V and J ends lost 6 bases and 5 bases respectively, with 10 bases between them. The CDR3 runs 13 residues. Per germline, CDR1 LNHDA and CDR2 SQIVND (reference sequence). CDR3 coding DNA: TGTGCCAGTAGCCAAGACAGGAATGAAAAACTGTTTTTT. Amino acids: CASSQDRNEKLFF.

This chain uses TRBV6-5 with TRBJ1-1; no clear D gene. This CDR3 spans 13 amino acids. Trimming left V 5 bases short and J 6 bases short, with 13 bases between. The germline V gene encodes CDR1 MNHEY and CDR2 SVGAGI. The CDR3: CASSTPLAPEAFF. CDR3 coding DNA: TGTGCCAGCAGTACCCCACTAGCTCCTGAAGCTTTCTTT.

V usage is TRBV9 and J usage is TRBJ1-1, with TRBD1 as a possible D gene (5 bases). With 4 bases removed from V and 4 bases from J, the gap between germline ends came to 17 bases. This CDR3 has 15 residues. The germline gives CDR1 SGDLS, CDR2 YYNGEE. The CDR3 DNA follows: TGTGCCAGCAGCCCCCGTTCAGGGTCGGGCACTGAAGCTTTCTTT. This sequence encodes CASSPRSGSGTEAFF.

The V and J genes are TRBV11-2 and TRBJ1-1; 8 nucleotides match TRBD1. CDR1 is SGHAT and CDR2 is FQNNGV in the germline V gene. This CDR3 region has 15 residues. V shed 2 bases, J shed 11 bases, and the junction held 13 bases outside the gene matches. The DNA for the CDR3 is TGTGCCAGCAGCTTAAGTTTAGAGGTCGGACAGGGTGCTTTCTTT. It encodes CASSLSLEVGQGAFF.

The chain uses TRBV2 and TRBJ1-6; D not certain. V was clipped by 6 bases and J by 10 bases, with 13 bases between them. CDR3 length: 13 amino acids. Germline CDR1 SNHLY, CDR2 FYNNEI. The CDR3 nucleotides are TGTGCCAGCAGCCCTGGCCGAGGGTCACCCCTCCACTTT. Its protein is CASSPGRGSPLHF. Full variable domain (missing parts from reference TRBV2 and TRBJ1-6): EPEVTQTPSHQVTQMGQEVILRCVPISNHLYFYWYRQILGQKVEFLVSFYNNEISEKSEIFDDQFSVERPDGSNFTLKIRSTKLEDSAMYFCASSPGRGSPLHFGNGTRLTVT.

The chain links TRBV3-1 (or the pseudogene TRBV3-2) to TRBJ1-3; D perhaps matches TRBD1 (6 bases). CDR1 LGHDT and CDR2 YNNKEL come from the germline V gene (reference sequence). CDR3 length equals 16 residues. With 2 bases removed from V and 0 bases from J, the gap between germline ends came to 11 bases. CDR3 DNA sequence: TGTGCCAGCAGCCAAAGGGGGGGGAGCTCTGGAAACACCATATATTTT. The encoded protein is CASSQRGGSSGNTIYF.

The CDR3 is CASSPTGVYEQYF. The CDR3 region has the DNA TGTGCCAGCAGCCCGACCGGGGTCTACGAGCAGTACTTC. The chain couples TRBV5-5 to TRBJ2-7, with D possibly TRBD2 on 5 matching bases. The CDR3 is 13 residues long. Trimming shortened V by 4 bases and J by 3 bases, and 11 bases separated the two germline ends. Germline CDR1 SGHKS, CDR2 YYEKEE (reference sequence).

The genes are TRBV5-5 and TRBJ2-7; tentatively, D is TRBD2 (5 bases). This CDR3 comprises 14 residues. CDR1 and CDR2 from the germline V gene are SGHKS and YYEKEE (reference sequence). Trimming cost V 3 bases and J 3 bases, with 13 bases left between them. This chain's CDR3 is CASSSDSSLYEQYF. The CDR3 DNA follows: TGTGCCAGCAGCTCGGACTCATCTCTCTACGAGCAGTACTTC.

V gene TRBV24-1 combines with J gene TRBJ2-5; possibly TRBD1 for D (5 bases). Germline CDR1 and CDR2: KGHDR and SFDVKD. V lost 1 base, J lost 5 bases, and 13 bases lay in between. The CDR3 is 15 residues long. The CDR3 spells CATSDFRGGLETQYF. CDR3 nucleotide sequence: TGTGCCACCAGTGATTTTAGGGGCGGTTTGGAGACCCAGTACTTC.

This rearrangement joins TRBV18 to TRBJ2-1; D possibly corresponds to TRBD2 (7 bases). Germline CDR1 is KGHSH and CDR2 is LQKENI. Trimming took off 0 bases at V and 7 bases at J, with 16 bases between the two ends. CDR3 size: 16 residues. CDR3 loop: CASSPPSGGGQNEQFF. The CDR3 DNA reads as TGTGCCAGCTCACCACCGTCGGGGGGCGGTCAGAATGAGCAGTTCTTC.

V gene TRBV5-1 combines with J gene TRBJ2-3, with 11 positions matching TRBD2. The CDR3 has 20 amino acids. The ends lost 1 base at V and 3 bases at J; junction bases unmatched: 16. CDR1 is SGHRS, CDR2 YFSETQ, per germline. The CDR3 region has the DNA TGCGCCAGCAGCTTGAGTTCGACTAGCGGGGCCCGAATCGGAACAGATACGCAGTATTTT. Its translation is CASSLSSTSGARIGTDTQYF. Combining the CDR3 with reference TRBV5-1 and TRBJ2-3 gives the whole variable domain KAGVTQTPRYLIKTRGQQVTLSCSPISGHRSVSWYQQTPGQGLQFLFEYFSETQRNKGNFPGRFSGRQFSNSRSEMNVSTLELGDSALYLCASSLSSTSGARIGTDTQYFGPGTRLTVL.

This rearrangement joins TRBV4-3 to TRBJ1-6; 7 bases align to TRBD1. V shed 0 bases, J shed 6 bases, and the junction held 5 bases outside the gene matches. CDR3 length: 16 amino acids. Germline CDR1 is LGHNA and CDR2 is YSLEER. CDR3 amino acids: CASSQDSAGGNSPLHF. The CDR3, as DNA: TGCGCCAGCAGCCAAGACTCGGCAGGGGGTAATTCACCCCTCCACTTT.

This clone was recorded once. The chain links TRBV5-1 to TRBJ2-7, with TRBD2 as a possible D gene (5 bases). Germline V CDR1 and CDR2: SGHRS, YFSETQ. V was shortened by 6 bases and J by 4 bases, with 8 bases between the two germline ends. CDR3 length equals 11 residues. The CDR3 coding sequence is TGCGCCAGCAAGAGGGAGTACGAGCAGTACTTC. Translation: CASKREYEQYF.

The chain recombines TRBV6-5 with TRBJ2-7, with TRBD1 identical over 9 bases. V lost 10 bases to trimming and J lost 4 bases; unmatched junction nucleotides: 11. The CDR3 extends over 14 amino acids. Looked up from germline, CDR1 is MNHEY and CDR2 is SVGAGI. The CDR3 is CATDPGQGGYEQYF. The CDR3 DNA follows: TGTGCCACAGATCCGGGACAGGGAGGGTACGAGCAGTACTTC.

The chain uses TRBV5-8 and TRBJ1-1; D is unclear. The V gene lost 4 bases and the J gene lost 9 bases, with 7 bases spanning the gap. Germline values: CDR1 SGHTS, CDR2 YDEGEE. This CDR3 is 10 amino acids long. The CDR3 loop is CASSRRQAFF. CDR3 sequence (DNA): TGTGCCAGCAGCCGGAGGCAAGCTTTCTTT.